The sequence of this TCR beta chain was determined in a study of vaccination effects on CD4 cells after COVID-19. As for the study in general: Peptides at 10 ug/ml and IL-2 at around 9.3 IU/ml were added to some 1.9 million PBMC per well.

Investigators separated out CD4+ T cells once around eleven days of culture had passed. Concerning this clone: The antigen is unknown.

The data were produced by immunoSEQ multiplex PCR, yet TCRdb's version contains in-frame clones alone and is incomplete. In the table there are about 70,000 clones, roughly three quarters of which are singletons. Study results and limitations: The study enrolled few convalescent patients and sampled no early post-infection timepoints.

This CDR3 comprises 12 residues. Looked up from germline, CDR1 is KGHDR and CDR2 is SFDVKD. V lost 10 bases and J lost 10; bases outside the gene matches: 7. The chain recombines TRBV24-1 with TRBJ2-1, with 9 bases matching TRBD1. This material consisted of CD4+ T cells from PBMCs cultured without peptide, taken before COVID-19 vaccination. The sequence derives from a human donor who received a COVID-19 vaccine. CDR3 coding DNA: TGTGCCACGTCACAGGGGGCTCGGGAGCAGTTCTTC. Translation: CATSQGAREQFF.